The rows below give T cell receptor beta chains drawn from one sample of a study of T cell responses to AZD1222 COVID-19 vaccine. Data came from immunoSEQ multiplex PCR; TCRdb stores just in-frame clones and leaves some out. The data show 97,000 or so clones, about four fifths seen once. The sequencing here drew on peripheral blood, taken on day 0 of AZD1222 vaccination. The origin of the receptors is an adult in good health. Both conserved end residues are part of each CDR3. Fields, in order: J gene, V gene, D gene, clone size, CDR3 protein, CDR3 DNA. D genes are given only for firm matches. Not every row has a clone size; where given, it reads once, few, many or a size class.

j_gene: TRBJ1-1
v_gene: TRBV19
d_gene: NA
abundance: NA
CDR3aa: CASSVRTGSTEAFF
CDR3nt: TGTGCCAGTAGTGTAAGGACTGGGAGCACTGAAGCTTTCTTT

j_gene: TRBJ2-7
v_gene: TRBV7-2
d_gene: TRBD2
abundance: NA
CDR3aa: CASSTGLGSYEQYF
CDR3nt: TGTGCCAGCAGCACCGGACTAGGCTCCTACGAGCAGTACTTC

j_gene: TRBJ1-1
v_gene: TRBV6-5
d_gene: NA
abundance: once
CDR3aa: CASSYNGRNTEAFF
CDR3nt: TGTGCCAGCAGTTACAATGGGCGGAACACTGAAGCTTTCTTT

j_gene: TRBJ1-5
v_gene: TRBV29-1
d_gene: TRBD1
abundance: once
CDR3aa: CSARDSGNQPQHF
CDR3nt: TGCAGCGCCCGGGACAGCGGCAATCAGCCCCAGCATTTT

j_gene: TRBJ1-1
v_gene: TRBV19
d_gene: NA
abundance: NA
CDR3aa: CASRGLDFEAFF
CDR3nt: TGTGCCAGTAGAGGGTTGGACTTTGAAGCTTTCTTT

j_gene: TRBJ2-5
v_gene: TRBV24-1
d_gene: TRBD1
abundance: NA
CDR3aa: CATSGVTGDETQYF
CDR3nt: TGTGCCACCAGTGGCGTGACAGGGGACGAGACCCAGTACTTC

j_gene: TRBJ2-3
v_gene: TRBV6-5
d_gene: NA
abundance: NA
CDR3aa: CASSYRRMAGTNTQYF
CDR3nt: TGTGCCAGCAGTTACCGCCGAATGGCGGGGACGAATACGCAGTATTTT

j_gene: TRBJ2-7
v_gene: TRBV3-1/TRBV3-2
d_gene: NA
abundance: NA
CDR3aa: CASSQVSGTGVYEQYF
CDR3nt: TGTGCCAGCAGCCAAGTGTCCGGGACTGGGGTCTACGAGCAGTACTTC

j_gene: TRBJ1-3
v_gene: TRBV3-1/TRBV3-2
d_gene: TRBD1
abundance: NA
CDR3aa: CASSRDHEGGAIYF
CDR3nt: TGTGCCAGCAGCCGAGATCACGAAGGGGGCGCCATATATTTT

j_gene: TRBJ2-3
v_gene: TRBV7-3
d_gene: TRBD2
abundance: NA
CDR3aa: CASSPHSSGRPGDTQYF
CDR3nt: TGTGCCAGCAGCCCCCATTCTAGCGGGAGGCCGGGAGATACGCAGTATTTT

j_gene: TRBJ2-7
v_gene: TRBV6-5
d_gene: NA
abundance: NA
CDR3aa: CASSYSPLGSEQYF
CDR3nt: TGTGCCAGCAGTTACTCCCCCCTTGGCAGCGAGCAGTACTTC

j_gene: TRBJ1-5
v_gene: TRBV18
d_gene: NA
abundance: NA
CDR3aa: CASSPPGRGPNQPQHF
CDR3nt: TGTGCCAGCTCACCACCAGGCAGGGGCCCCAATCAGCCCCAGCATTTT

j_gene: TRBJ2-7
v_gene: TRBV28
d_gene: NA
abundance: many
CDR3aa: CASSTTGPSTTYEQYF
CDR3nt: TGTGCCAGCAGCACAACGGGCCCCTCGACTACCTACGAGCAGTACTTC

j_gene: TRBJ2-2
v_gene: TRBV7-9
d_gene: TRBD2
abundance: once
CDR3aa: CASSPRLAVTTGELFF
CDR3nt: TGTGCCAGCAGCCCGAGACTAGCGGTTACCACCGGGGAGCTGTTTTTT

j_gene: TRBJ1-1
v_gene: TRBV11-3
d_gene: NA
abundance: NA
CDR3aa: CASRYNSGNTEAFF
CDR3nt: TGTGCCAGCAGATACAATTCGGGGAACACTGAAGCTTTCTTT

j_gene: TRBJ2-7
v_gene: TRBV12-3/TRBV12-4
d_gene: NA
abundance: NA
CDR3aa: CASRSASGYEQYF
CDR3nt: TGTGCCAGCAGATCCGCCAGCGGATACGAGCAGTACTTC

j_gene: TRBJ1-1
v_gene: TRBV3-1/TRBV3-2
d_gene: TRBD1
abundance: NA
CDR3aa: CASSPNDRAAFF
CDR3nt: TGTGCCAGCAGCCCAAACGACAGGGCTGCTTTCTTT

j_gene: TRBJ1-2
v_gene: TRBV5-4
d_gene: TRBD1
abundance: NA
CDR3aa: CASSSNRGYGYTF
CDR3nt: TGTGCCAGCAGCTCAAACAGGGGTTATGGCTACACCTTC

j_gene: TRBJ2-3
v_gene: TRBV5-1
d_gene: NA
abundance: NA
CDR3aa: CASSFPDSSTDTQYF
CDR3nt: TGCGCCAGCAGCTTCCCGGACAGTAGCACAGATACGCAGTATTTT

j_gene: TRBJ1-3
v_gene: TRBV29-1
d_gene: NA
abundance: NA
CDR3aa: CSVGIGNTIYF
CDR3nt: TGCAGCGTTGGTATTGGAAACACCATATATTTT

j_gene: TRBJ2-1
v_gene: TRBV11-3
d_gene: TRBD2
abundance: NA
CDR3aa: CASSFSGGSYNEQFF
CDR3nt: TGTGCCAGCAGCTTTAGCGGGGGGTCATACAATGAGCAGTTCTTC

j_gene: TRBJ1-6
v_gene: TRBV7-9
d_gene: TRBD1
abundance: NA
CDR3aa: CASSPNVGQGSPLHF
CDR3nt: TGTGCCAGCAGTCCCAACGTGGGACAGGGTTCACCCCTCCACTTT

j_gene: TRBJ1-2
v_gene: TRBV29-1
d_gene: NA
abundance: NA
CDR3aa: CSVSFVNYGYTF
CDR3nt: TGCAGCGTCTCGTTTGTTAACTATGGCTACACCTTC

j_gene: TRBJ1-2
v_gene: TRBV7-2
d_gene: NA
abundance: once
CDR3aa: CASLRPGSRGGYTF
CDR3nt: TGTGCCAGCCTTAGACCAGGGTCCCGGGGTGGCTACACCTTC

j_gene: TRBJ1-1
v_gene: TRBV18
d_gene: NA
abundance: NA
CDR3aa: CASSPLSGAGEAFF
CDR3nt: TGTGCCAGCTCACCACTTTCGGGGGCCGGTGAAGCTTTCTTT

j_gene: TRBJ2-7
v_gene: TRBV10-3
d_gene: NA
abundance: once
CDR3aa: CATPWLGPGSF
CDR3nt: TGTGCCACCCCGTGGCTGGGACCGGGAAGCTTC

j_gene: TRBJ1-1
v_gene: TRBV29-1
d_gene: NA
abundance: NA
CDR3aa: CSVEGRMATEAFF
CDR3nt: TGCAGCGTTGAAGGGCGCATGGCCACTGAAGCTTTCTTT

j_gene: TRBJ1-6
v_gene: TRBV7-8
d_gene: NA
abundance: once
CDR3aa: CASSLLRFRVHNSPLHF
CDR3nt: TGTGCCAGCAGCTTACTTCGGTTTCGGGTCCATAATTCACCCCTCCACTTT

j_gene: TRBJ1-1
v_gene: TRBV5-4
d_gene: NA
abundance: NA
CDR3aa: CASSGGQNTEAFF
CDR3nt: TGTGCCAGCAGCGGGGGACAAAACACTGAAGCTTTCTTT

j_gene: TRBJ1-2
v_gene: TRBV9
d_gene: TRBD1
abundance: NA
CDR3aa: CASSVSPLIDRASYGYTF
CDR3nt: TGTGCCAGCAGCGTATCCCCCTTAATAGACAGGGCGAGCTATGGCTACACCTTC

j_gene: TRBJ2-5
v_gene: TRBV19
d_gene: NA
abundance: NA
CDR3aa: CASSPGRRETQYF
CDR3nt: TGTGCCAGTAGCCCGGGACGGCGGGAGACCCAGTACTTC

j_gene: TRBJ2-7
v_gene: TRBV5-5
d_gene: TRBD1
abundance: once
CDR3aa: CASSLGPGQGTYEQYF
CDR3nt: TGTGCCAGCAGCTTGGGGCCTGGACAGGGGACCTACGAGCAGTACTTC

j_gene: TRBJ2-3
v_gene: TRBV6-4
d_gene: NA
abundance: NA
CDR3aa: CASSLQGTDTQYF
CDR3nt: TGTGCCAGCAGTCTACAGGGCACAGATACGCAGTATTTT

j_gene: TRBJ1-2
v_gene: TRBV27
d_gene: NA
abundance: once
CDR3aa: CASSPVRGGSYGYTF
CDR3nt: TGTGCCAGCAGTCCCGTGAGGGGGGGCTCCTATGGCTACACCTTC

j_gene: TRBJ1-1
v_gene: TRBV9
d_gene: NA
abundance: NA
CDR3aa: CASSMLTGANTEAFF
CDR3nt: TGTGCCAGCAGCATGCTAACCGGGGCTAACACTGAAGCTTTCTTT

j_gene: TRBJ2-5
v_gene: TRBV6-5
d_gene: TRBD1
abundance: NA
CDR3aa: CASSYSDRGKETQYF
CDR3nt: TGTGCCAGCAGTTACTCGGACAGGGGAAAAGAGACCCAGTACTTC

j_gene: TRBJ2-2
v_gene: TRBV2
d_gene: TRBD2
abundance: NA
CDR3aa: CASSTSGGAPGELFF
CDR3nt: TGTGCCAGCAGTACTAGCGGGGGGGCCCCCGGGGAGCTGTTTTTT

j_gene: TRBJ1-5
v_gene: TRBV12-3/TRBV12-4
d_gene: TRBD1
abundance: NA
CDR3aa: CASRQGANQPQHF
CDR3nt: TGTGCCAGCAGGCAGGGGGCGAATCAGCCCCAGCATTTT

j_gene: TRBJ1-5
v_gene: TRBV12-3/TRBV12-4
d_gene: TRBD1
abundance: NA
CDR3aa: CASTGQENQPQHF
CDR3nt: TGTGCCAGCACCGGACAGGAGAATCAGCCCCAGCATTTT

j_gene: TRBJ1-2
v_gene: TRBV12-5
d_gene: NA
abundance: once
CDR3aa: CASGLEVNYGYTF
CDR3nt: TGTGCTAGTGGTTTGGAGGTTAACTATGGCTACACCTTC

j_gene: TRBJ2-1
v_gene: TRBV25-1
d_gene: NA
abundance: NA
CDR3aa: CASSELDIWGHNEQFF
CDR3nt: TGTGCCAGCAGTGAGTTGGACATTTGGGGACACAATGAGCAGTTCTTC

j_gene: TRBJ1-6
v_gene: TRBV19
d_gene: NA
abundance: NA
CDR3aa: CASSIERGLTHSPLHF
CDR3nt: TGTGCCAGTAGTATAGAACGGGGACTTACCCATTCACCCCTCCACTTT

j_gene: TRBJ1-1
v_gene: TRBV5-1
d_gene: TRBD1
abundance: NA
CDR3aa: CASSSLGQGLNEAFF
CDR3nt: TGCGCCAGCAGCTCCTTGGGACAGGGGCTGAATGAAGCTTTCTTT

j_gene: TRBJ2-1
v_gene: TRBV15
d_gene: TRBD1
abundance: NA
CDR3aa: CATSAGDRGNEQFF
CDR3nt: TGTGCCACCAGCGCCGGCGACAGGGGCAATGAGCAGTTCTTC

j_gene: TRBJ2-1
v_gene: TRBV18
d_gene: NA
abundance: NA
CDR3aa: CASSPTGSFYNEQFF
CDR3nt: TGTGCCAGCTCACCCACCGGGAGTTTTTACAATGAGCAGTTCTTC

j_gene: TRBJ2-1
v_gene: TRBV3-1/TRBV3-2
d_gene: NA
abundance: NA
CDR3aa: CASSQPSIGYNEQFF
CDR3nt: TGTGCCAGCAGCCAGCCTTCAATCGGGTACAATGAGCAGTTCTTC

j_gene: TRBJ1-6
v_gene: TRBV18
d_gene: TRBD1
abundance: NA
CDR3aa: CASSPPGQGHSPLHF
CDR3nt: TGTGCCAGCTCACCACCGGGACAGGGTCATTCACCCCTCCACTTT

j_gene: TRBJ2-3
v_gene: TRBV6-2/TRBV6-3
d_gene: TRBD2
abundance: NA
CDR3aa: CASSRDRAPGLAVTDTQYF
CDR3nt: TGTGCCAGCAGTCGGGACAGAGCCCCGGGACTAGCGGTCACAGATACGCAGTATTTT

j_gene: TRBJ2-2
v_gene: TRBV18
d_gene: NA
abundance: NA
CDR3aa: CASSRGQSRTGELFF
CDR3nt: TGTGCCAGCTCACGCGGACAGAGTAGAACCGGGGAGCTGTTTTTT

j_gene: TRBJ1-2
v_gene: TRBV19
d_gene: NA
abundance: NA
CDR3aa: CASQTGTGVNYGYTF
CDR3nt: TGTGCCAGTCAGACCGGGACCGGAGTTAACTATGGCTACACCTTC

j_gene: TRBJ1-5
v_gene: TRBV5-8
d_gene: NA
abundance: few
CDR3aa: CASSFPVGLSNQPQHF
CDR3nt: TGTGCCAGCAGCTTCCCTGTAGGTCTGAGCAATCAGCCCCAGCATTTT

j_gene: TRBJ2-1
v_gene: TRBV15
d_gene: TRBD2
abundance: NA
CDR3aa: CATSRDLAGAGNEQFF
CDR3nt: TGTGCCACCAGCAGAGATCTAGCGGGAGCTGGGAATGAGCAGTTCTTC

j_gene: TRBJ2-5
v_gene: TRBV28
d_gene: NA
abundance: few
CDR3aa: CASSSGSSIQETQYF
CDR3nt: TGTGCCAGCAGTTCCGGGTCGTCCATACAAGAGACCCAGTACTTC

j_gene: TRBJ1-5
v_gene: TRBV23-1
d_gene: NA
abundance: NA
CDR3aa: CASNREVRMKRQPQHF
CDR3nt: TGCGCCAGCAACCGGGAGGTAAGAATGAAGCGGCAGCCCCAGCATTTT

j_gene: TRBJ1-6
v_gene: TRBV4-1
d_gene: NA
abundance: few
CDR3aa: CASSEEGFHSPLHF
CDR3nt: TGCGCCAGCAGCGAAGAGGGATTCCATTCACCCCTCCACTTT

j_gene: TRBJ1-2
v_gene: TRBV12-5
d_gene: TRBD1
abundance: NA
CDR3aa: CASGLGDGTGELGYTF
CDR3nt: TGTGCTAGTGGTTTGGGAGATGGGACAGGGGAGTTGGGCTACACCTTC

j_gene: TRBJ2-2
v_gene: TRBV9
d_gene: TRBD2
abundance: NA
CDR3aa: CASSVSPGGGSIGELFF
CDR3nt: TGTGCCAGCAGCGTATCCCCCGGGGGGGGCTCGATCGGGGAGCTGTTTTTT